This entry lists 9 T cell receptor beta chains sequenced from one sample in a study of blood T cell repertoires in COVID-19. Clones were sequenced by immunoSEQ multiplex PCR, and TCRdb holds only the in-frame ones, with some missing. This table has 200,000 to 250,000 clones, roughly 85% appearing once. The sample comprised peripheral blood. The receptor set was obtained from a man between 50 and 59 years old with COVID-19, enrolled during active disease.

The chain uses TRBV4-1 and TRBJ2-3, with D unclear. Trimming took off 4 bases at V and 3 bases at J, with 11 bases between the two ends. Per germline, CDR1 MGHRA and CDR2 YSYEKL. The CDR3 length is 14 residues. The CDR3: CASSREARTDTQYF. CDR3 coding DNA: TGCGCCAGCAGCCGAGAAGCACGGACAGATACGCAGTATTTT.

The V and J genes are TRBV6-6 and TRBJ1-2, with 10 positions matching TRBD1. The germline V gene has CDR1 MNHNY and CDR2 SVGAGI (reference sequence). Trimming took 5 bases from V and 3 from J; bases not matched to a gene: 6. The CDR3 is 15 residues long. The CDR3 coding sequence is TGTGCCAGCAGTACAGGGGGGACAGGGGACTATGGCTACACCTTC. It specifies CASSTGGTGDYGYTF.

This chain's CDR3 is CASRGDLDIQYF. In DNA form, the CDR3 reads TGTGCCAGCAGGGGAGACTTGGACATTCAGTACTTC. The chain links TRBV11-2 to TRBJ2-4; D is possibly TRBD2 (5 bases). In germline, CDR1 is SGHAT, CDR2 FQNNGV. The CDR3 covers 12 residues. Trimming stripped 6 bases from V and 8 bases from J, with 11 bases between. The full variable domain, its missing parts supplied by reference TRBV11-2 and TRBJ2-4, is EAGVAQSPRYKIIEKRQSVAFWCNPISGHATLYWYQQILGQGPKLLIQFQNNGVVDDSQLPKDRFSAERLKGVDSTLKIQPAKLEDSAVYLCASRGDLDIQYFGAGTRLSVL.

The rearrangement uses TRBV7-9 and TRBJ2-1; D might be TRBD1 (6 bases). Trimming cost V 4 bases and J 0 bases, with 19 bases left between them. The CDR3 is 18 residues long. Germline V gene sequence: CDR1 SEHNR, CDR2 FQNEAQ (reference sequence). The CDR3 DNA reads as TGTGCCAGCAGCTCAATTACCCGGACAGAGAGCTCCTACAATGAGCAGTTCTTC. This gives the protein CASSSITRTESSYNEQFF.

The chain carries TRBV5-6 and TRBJ1-4; D is unresolved. The CDR3 is 12 amino acids. The V end was cut by 4 bases, the J end by 8 bases, with 9 bases between. In germline, CDR1 is SGHDT, CDR2 YYEEEE. The chain's CDR3 is CASSIGVEKLFF. The CDR3 region has the DNA TGTGCCAGCAGCATCGGGGTGGAAAAACTGTTTTTT.

The rearrangement uses TRBV21-1 and TRBJ2-4; no DNA check was done on the table's D call, TRBD1. TRBV21-1 is designated a pseudogene. The CDR3 has 14 residues. The CDR3 protein is CASSKQGPRNYQYF. The CDR3 DNA sequence: TGTGCCAGCAGCAAACAGGGCCCCCGAAATTATCAGTACTTC.

The chain couples TRBV7-8 to TRBJ2-5, with unresolved D. Trimming pared 6 bases from V and 1 base from J, leaving 12 bases between. The CDR3 runs to 14 residues. Germline V CDR1 and CDR2: SGHVS, FQNEAQ. CDR3 protein: CASSKAWSQETQYF. DNA of the CDR3: TGTGCCAGCAGTAAAGCGTGGTCCCAAGAGACCCAGTACTTC. Looking up the rest from reference TRBV7-8 and TRBJ2-5 gives the full variable domain: GAGVSQSPRYKVAKRGQDVALRCDPISGHVSLFWYQQALGQGPEFLTYFQNEAQLDKSGLPSDRFFAERPEGSVSTLKIQRTQQEDSAVYLCASSKAWSQETQYFGPGTRLLVL.

The gene calls are TRBV24-1 and TRBJ2-3, with 7 bases aligning to TRBD2. CDR3 length: 16 residues. Trimming took 0 bases from V and 1 from J; bases not matched to a gene: 3. CDR1 is KGHDR and CDR2 is SFDVKD in the germline V gene. The CDR3, as DNA: TGTGCCACCAGTGATTTGCGTCTAGCGGGCACAGATACGCAGTATTTT. It codes for CATSDLRLAGTDTQYF.

On this clone itself: One end of the junction fails to match germline, which may point to a read error. The same CDR3 can be traced to other DNA sequences in this sample. The V and J genes are TRBV5-1 and TRBJ2-7; no clear D gene. Germline V gene data show CDR1 as SGHRS and CDR2 as YFSETQ. The CDR3 sequence is 13 residues long. The CDR3 region is CASSLSQYYEQYF. CDR3 nucleotides: TGCGCCAGTAGCTTGTCCCAGTACTACGAGCAGTACTTC.